These 22 T cell receptor beta chains were all obtained from the same sample, sequenced in a study of cytomegalovirus exposure and HLA in healthy donors. Vbeta (60) and Jbeta (13) primers were used in the PCR. Libraries were prepared by immunoSEQ multiplex PCR; TCRdb keeps only in-frame clonotypes and omits some of them. The data show about 170,000 clones, with 60% to 80% seen just once and less than 3% held by the top ten. Sequencing input: PBMCs. The receptors stem from a man aged 40-50 years in good health and CMV-seronegative.

V and J are TRBV25-1 and TRBJ2-5; D might be TRBD2 (6 bases). The tail of the sequence fits TRBJ2-7 better, so the J call may be wrong. Germline V gene sequence: CDR1 MGHDK, CDR2 SYGVNS. The CDR3 has 16 residues. The CDR3 spells CASSDPRRGVSYEQYF. CDR3 nucleotide sequence: TGTGCCAGCAGTGACCCTAGGAGGGGTGTCTCCTACGAGCAGTACTTC.

This chain links TRBV7-2 with TRBJ2-7; D gene unclear. There are 12 residues in the CDR3. The V end lost 4 bases, the J end lost 0 bases, and 4 bases lay between the germline ends. Germline CDR1 SGHTA, CDR2 FQGNSA. This chain's CDR3 is CASSSSSYEQYF. As DNA, the CDR3 is TGTGCCAGCAGCTCCAGCTCCTACGAGCAGTACTTC.

This chain joins TRBV6-1 and TRBJ1-3; TRBD1 matches at 9 bases. This CDR3 is built from 16 residues. Germline V CDR1 and CDR2: MNHNS, SASEGT. The V and J ends lost 4 bases and 3 bases, in that order; junction bases with no gene match: 7. The CDR3 region has the DNA TGTGCCAGCAGTGTTGGGACAGGGAGGCTTGGAAACACCATATATTTT. This codes for CASSVGTGRLGNTIYF.

V and J are TRBV6-1 and TRBJ2-3; 8 bases line up with TRBD2. Per germline, CDR1 MNHNS and CDR2 SASEGT. The trim removed 4 bases at V and 2 bases at J, leaving 11 bases unmatched. The CDR3 runs to 17 residues. The CDR3 reads CASSVSLGGASTDTQYF. In DNA, the CDR3 is TGTGCCAGCAGTGTTAGCCTCGGGGGGGCCTCCACAGATACGCAGTATTTT.

V usage is TRBV7-3 and J usage is TRBJ2-4, with 9 bases lining up with TRBD1. The CDR3 consists of 19 residues. J was trimmed by 0 bases and V by 3 bases; bases with no gene match: 12. Germline CDR1 and CDR2: SGHTA and FQGTGA. CDR3 nucleotides: TGTGCCAGCAGCTTGACAGGGGGGTCAGCTAGCTCAGCCAAAAACATTCAGTACTTC. This gives the protein CASSLTGGSASSAKNIQYF. Drawing the rest from reference TRBV7-3 and TRBJ2-4, the complete variable domain is GAGVSQTPSNKVTEKGKYVELRCDPISGHTALYWYRQSLGQGPEFLIYFQGTGAADDSGLPNDRFFAVRPEGSVSTLKIQRTERGDSAVYLCASSLTGGSASSAKNIQYFGAGTRLSVL.

This clone was detected only a few times. This chain connects TRBV27 to TRBJ2-7; 8 bases align to TRBD1. Looked up from germline, CDR1 is MNHEY and CDR2 is SMNVEV (reference sequence). This CDR3 comprises 14 residues. V gave up 1 base and J gave up 6 bases; unmatched junction bases: 5. In nucleotides, the CDR3 is TGTGCCAGCAGTTTATGGGGACAGGAGAGCGAGCAGTACTTC. Protein: CASSLWGQESEQYF.

This clone was seen once. The V and J genes are TRBV4-3 and TRBJ2-1; D perhaps matches TRBD2 (5 bases). The V end was cut by 2 bases, the J end by 9 bases, with 11 bases between. The CDR3 has 13 amino acids. Germline lookup yields CDR1 LGHNA and CDR2 YSLEER. The CDR3 DNA reads TGCGCCAGCAGCCAAAATGGGAGAGGTGAGCAGTTCTTC. This encodes CASSQNGRGEQFF.

This chain joins TRBV6-1 and TRBJ1-6; 10 positions agree with TRBD1. CDR1 and CDR2 from the germline V gene are MNHNS and SASEGT. V lost 4 bases, J lost 5 bases, and 5 bases stayed unmatched. The CDR3 runs 16 residues. The CDR3, as DNA: TGTGCCAGCAGTGGTATTGGGACAGGGGATAATTCACCCCTCCACTTT. Translating gives CASSGIGTGDNSPLHF.

This sequence joins TRBV5-1 and TRBJ2-2, with 8 positions matching TRBD1. Germline V CDR1 and CDR2: SGHRS, YFSETQ. CDR3 length equals 15 residues. Trimming took 3 bases from V and 1 from J; bases not matched to a gene: 2. The CDR3 DNA sequence: TGCGCCAGCAGCTCGGGGACAGGGAACACCGGGGAGCTGTTTTTT. Amino acid sequence: CASSSGTGNTGELFF.

The chain uses TRBV5-3 and TRBJ2-3, with TRBD1 as a possible D gene (5 bases). TRBV5-3 is an open reading frame whose function is uncertain. The CDR3 contains 15 residues. Trimming removed 0 bases from V and 0 bases from J, with 8 bases in between. The CDR3: CARSLEGVSTDTQYF. CDR3 DNA: TGTGCCAGAAGCTTGGAAGGGGTAAGCACAGATACGCAGTATTTT.

This chain joins TRBV5-1 and TRBJ2-3; D gene uncertain. The CDR3 sequence is 15 residues long. With 2 bases removed from V and 4 bases from J, the gap between germline ends came to 14 bases. Looked up from germline, CDR1 is SGHRS and CDR2 is YFSETQ. The CDR3 spells CASSLATLRADTQYF. In DNA, the CDR3 is TGCGCCAGCAGCTTAGCGACGCTGCGAGCAGATACGCAGTATTTT.

This clone showed up just a few times. The genes are TRBV4-1 and TRBJ1-1; 10 bases match TRBD1. The CDR3 consists of 20 residues. Germline V gene sequence: CDR1 MGHRA, CDR2 YSYEKL. Germline trimming cut 4 bases from V and 4 bases from J; bases unmatched to any gene: 21. CDR3 DNA sequence: TGCGCCAGCAGCCCCAATAGCCGCCCGGGACAGGGGACACTGGGCACTGAAGCTTTCTTT. This translates into CASSPNSRPGQGTLGTEAFF.

There are a few counts of this clone. This chain connects TRBV5-4 to TRBJ2-5; 10 bases match TRBD2. Germline CDR1 and CDR2: SGHNT and YYREEE (reference sequence). The CDR3 is made up of 16 amino acids. V shed 0 bases, J shed 1 base, and the junction held 3 bases outside the gene matches. CDR3 in amino acids: CASSLGLAGSQETQYF. The CDR3 nucleotides read TGTGCCAGCAGCTTGGGACTAGCGGGTTCCCAAGAGACCCAGTACTTC.

This clone was recorded a few times. The V gene is TRBV29-1, the J gene TRBJ2-4, with a possible D match to TRBD2 (5 bases). Trimming pared 8 bases from V and 4 bases from J, leaving 18 bases between. Germline CDR1 SQVTM, CDR2 ANQGSEA. The CDR3 runs to 14 residues. The CDR3 loop reads CSPEGAGPKNIQYF. CDR3 bases: TGCAGCCCCGAGGGTGCGGGCCCGAAAAACATTCAGTACTTC. The full variable domain, completed using reference TRBV29-1 and TRBJ2-4, is SAVISQKPSRDICQRGTSLTIQCQVDSQVTMMFWYRQQPGQSLTLIATANQGSEATYESGFVIDKFPISRPNLTFSTLTVSNMSPEDSSIYLCSPEGAGPKNIQYFGAGTRLSVL.

As concerns this clone: This sample includes further DNA sequences coding for the same CDR3. This chain connects TRBV7-6 to TRBJ2-1, with D possibly being TRBD1 (5 bases). V was cut by 1 base and J by 5 bases, with 12 bases left in between. This CDR3 comprises 15 residues. Per the germline V gene, CDR1 is SGHVS and CDR2 is FNYEAQ. CDR3 bases: TGTGCCAGCAGCTTAGTAAGGGGAATCGACAATGAGCAGTTCTTC. As protein: CASSLVRGIDNEQFF.

CDR3 sequence: CASSMYSGSGANVLTF. The CDR3 DNA is TGTGCCAGTAGTATGTATTCCGGGTCCGGGGCCAACGTCCTGACTTTC. This chain connects TRBV19 to TRBJ2-6; D unclear. This CDR3 has 16 residues. Germline CDR1 and CDR2: LNHDA and SQIVND (reference sequence). Trimming took 3 bases from V and 4 from J, leaving 13 bases between them.

The J gene is TRBJ1-6, the V gene TRBV10-3, with 8 bases aligning to TRBD1. Germline CDR1 reads ENHRY; CDR2 reads SYGVKD. With V trimmed by 1 base and J by 7 bases, 0 bases remained unmatched. The CDR3 length is 14 residues. This chain's CDR3 is CAISEYRGNSPLHF. CDR3 DNA: TGTGCCATCAGTGAGTACAGGGGGAATTCACCCCTCCACTTT.

The table lists this clone with a few counts. This chain uses TRBV7-2 with TRBJ2-7; 7 nucleotides line up with TRBD2. Germline lookup yields CDR1 SGHTA and CDR2 FQGNSA. This CDR3 contains 16 residues. The V and J ends lost 1 base and 4 bases, in that order; junction bases with no gene match: 10. The CDR3 coding sequence is TGTGCCAGCAGCTTAGTGTTTAGCGGGCAACAGTACGAGCAGTACTTC. This sequence encodes CASSLVFSGQQYEQYF.

This chain joins TRBV6-1 and TRBJ1-6; 7 bases map to TRBD1. The V and J ends lost 10 bases and 10 bases, in that order; junction bases with no gene match: 13. CDR1 is MNHNS and CDR2 is SASEGT in the germline V gene. The CDR3 is 14 amino acids. In DNA, the CDR3 is TGTGCCACAAGAGACCAGGGGGTTGCGTCACCCCTCCACTTT. Amino acid sequence: CATRDQGVASPLHF.

The chain has TRBV28 and TRBJ2-3; 8 bases are shared with TRBD2. The length of the CDR3 is 16 residues. Trimming cost V 6 bases and J 6 bases; bases outside gene matches: 14. CDR1 and CDR2 (germline): MDHEN, SYDVKM. The DNA for the CDR3 is TGTGCCAGCAGCCCCGGGGCGGGGGGCCTCTTGGATACGCAGTATTTT. Encoded protein: CASSPGAGGLLDTQYF.

This rearrangement joins TRBV30 to TRBJ2-2, with a tentative D call TRBD1 (6 bases). The CDR3 consists of 14 residues. V lost 5 bases and J lost 3, with 13 bases in between. The germline V gene encodes CDR1 GTSNPN and CDR2 SVGIG (reference sequence). The CDR3 here is CAWPRGHYTGELFF. CDR3 bases: TGTGCCTGGCCTAGGGGACATTACACCGGGGAGCTGTTTTTT.

The chain combines TRBV5-4 with TRBJ2-1; 8 bases agree with TRBD1. Trimming at V came to 4 bases and at J to 8 bases, leaving 23 bases not matched to a gene. CDR3 size: 19 residues. CDR1 and CDR2 from the germline V gene are SGHNT and YYREEE (reference sequence). The CDR3: CASSVVGDRDRTKRDEQFF. As DNA, the CDR3 is TGTGCCAGCAGCGTGGTGGGGGACCGGGACAGGACCAAAAGAGATGAGCAGTTCTTC.